Presented here are 23 T cell receptor beta chains from one specimen sequenced in a study of blood T cell repertoires in COVID-19. Libraries were prepared by immunoSEQ multiplex PCR; TCRdb keeps only in-frame clonotypes and omits some of them. The sample includes roughly 79,000 clones, around 80% of them seen just once. Sequenced: peripheral blood. Every receptor here comes from a man aged 60 to 75 with active or convalescent COVID-19.

The chain has TRBV10-2 and TRBJ1-5, with TRBD1 matching over 7 bases. CDR1 and CDR2 (germline): WSHSY, SAAADI. Trimming removed 3 bases from V and 1 base from J; junction bases left unmatched: 9. This CDR3 is built from 17 residues. In DNA form, the CDR3 reads TGCGCCAGCAGTGACTTGGGACAGCTTAACAGCAATCAGCCCCAGCATTTT. This gives the protein CASSDLGQLNSNQPQHF.

The V call is TRBV7-2, the J call TRBJ2-5, with 9 bases identical to TRBD2. V was clipped by 5 bases and J by 3 bases; unmatched bases: 4. Germline CDR1 SGHTA, CDR2 FQGNSA. CDR3 length equals 14 residues. CDR3 loop: CASSHSGGEETQYF. The CDR3 bases are TGTGCCAGCAGCCATAGCGGGGGCGAAGAGACCCAGTACTTC.

The J gene is TRBJ1-6, the V gene TRBV5-3; 9 bases map to TRBD1. TRBV5-3 is given ORF status, its function remaining uncertain. The CDR3 runs to 21 residues. Trimming at V came to 0 bases and at J to 0 bases, leaving 13 bases not matched to a gene. The CDR3 coding sequence is TGTGCCAGAAGCTTGGCTTGGACAGGGGTTCTCTATGGCTCCTATAATTCACCCCTCCACTTT. Residues: CARSLAWTGVLYGSYNSPLHF.

The V call is TRBV7-2, the J call TRBJ1-1; D is possibly TRBD1 (5 bases). Deletions cut 5 bases from V and 1 base from J, with 8 bases between. The length of the CDR3 is 13 residues. Per the germline V gene, CDR1 is SGHTA and CDR2 is FQGNSA. CDR3 sequence reads: CASSVDKNTEAFF. The CDR3 DNA follows: TGTGCCAGCAGCGTGGACAAGAACACTGAAGCTTTCTTT.

This sequence joins TRBV2 and TRBJ1-5; D is ambiguous. Trimming stripped 6 bases from V and 4 bases from J, with 16 bases between. This CDR3 comprises 15 residues. From germline, CDR1 is SNHLY and CDR2 FYNNEI. CDR3 sequence: CASRYFGPGNQPQHF. The CDR3 nucleotides are TGTGCCAGCAGATACTTTGGCCCGGGGAATCAGCCCCAGCATTTT.

The J gene is TRBJ2-3, the V gene TRBV7-2; 9 bases are a match to TRBD2. CDR1 is SGHTA and CDR2 is FQGNSA in the germline V gene. V lost 5 bases, J lost 2 bases, and 5 bases stayed unmatched. The CDR3 has 15 residues. CDR3 loop: CASSRVAGDTDTQYF. In DNA, the CDR3 is TGTGCCAGCAGCCGGGTAGCGGGGGACACAGATACGCAGTATTTT. Full variable domain (rest looked up from reference TRBV7-2 and TRBJ2-3): GAGVSQSPSNKVTEKGKDVELRCDPISGHTALYWYRQSLGQGLEFLIYFQGNSAPDKSGLPSDRFSAERTGGSVSTLTIQRTQQEDSAVYLCASSRVAGDTDTQYFGPGTRLTVL.

This clone was observed a single time. This rearrangement joins TRBV11-2 to TRBJ1-3, with D tentatively TRBD1 (6 bases). V was pared by 1 base and J by 4 bases, with 11 bases between. The CDR3 covers 15 residues. Germline V lookup: CDR1 SGHAT, CDR2 FQNNGV. The CDR3 spells CASSLASGDGNTIYF. For the CDR3, the DNA is TGTGCCAGCAGCTTAGCTTCAGGGGACGGAAACACCATATATTTT.

This clone showed up just a few times. This rearrangement joins TRBV10-3 to TRBJ1-2; 7 positions match TRBD1. Per germline, CDR1 ENHRY and CDR2 SYGVKD. J gave up 1 base and V 4 bases, and 3 bases lay outside the gene matches. The CDR3 runs 14 residues. In nucleotides, the CDR3 is TGTGCCATCAGTGTCGGGACAGTTAACTATGGCTACACCTTC. Translated, it gives CAISVGTVNYGYTF.

The chain recombines TRBV3-1 (or the pseudogene TRBV3-2) with TRBJ1-2; no definite D call. CDR3 length: 12 amino acids. CDR1 is LGHDT, CDR2 YNNKEL, per germline (reference sequence). V lost 3 bases and J lost 8, with 10 bases in between. In DNA, the CDR3 is TGTGCCAGCAGCCACTCCGGCGGGGGCTACACCTTC. Residues: CASSHSGGGYTF.

This clone was recorded once. This chain joins TRBV4-3 and TRBJ1-6, with D tentatively TRBD1 (5 bases). Trimming removed 4 bases from V and 4 bases from J, with 8 bases in between. The CDR3 consists of 14 residues. Germline-derived CDR1 and CDR2 are LGHNA and YSLEER. The CDR3 DNA sequence: TGCGCCAGCAGCCCACAGGTGTATAATTCACCCCTCCACTTT. Translating it yields CASSPQVYNSPLHF.

The chain has TRBV7-9 and TRBJ1-4; perhaps TRBD1 as D (6 bases). This CDR3 spans 15 amino acids. From germline, CDR1 is SEHNR and CDR2 FQNEAQ (reference sequence). Trimming pared 5 bases from V and 5 bases from J, leaving 15 bases between. The CDR3 nucleotides are TGTGCCAGCAGCCGCGGACAGAGCCTAAATGAAAAACTGTTTTTT. Protein: CASSRGQSLNEKLFF.

This clone was detected once. The V gene is TRBV5-1, the J gene TRBJ2-2; 8 positions agree with TRBD1. This CDR3 is built from 15 residues. Germline V CDR1 and CDR2: SGHRS, YFSETQ. Germline trimming cut 1 base from V and 4 bases from J; bases unmatched to any gene: 3. The CDR3 DNA reads as TGCGCCAGCAGCTTGCGGACAGGGAGCACCGGGGAGCTGTTTTTT. Residues: CASSLRTGSTGELFF.

The chain couples TRBV24-1 to TRBJ1-1, with 8 bases fitting TRBD1. Trimming took 9 bases from V and 6 from J; bases not matched to a gene: 11. This CDR3 comprises 14 residues. Germline CDR1 and CDR2: KGHDR and SFDVKD. The CDR3 here is CATPGQGSLAEAFF. In DNA form, the CDR3 reads TGTGCCACCCCTGGACAGGGAAGTTTGGCTGAAGCTTTCTTT.

The rearrangement links TRBV10-3 to TRBJ2-2; 16 nucleotides line up with TRBD2. This CDR3 has 16 amino acids. The trim removed 6 bases at V and 5 bases at J, leaving 3 bases unmatched. Germline loops: CDR1 ENHRY, CDR2 SYGVKD. The CDR3 here is CAIRGLAGGPTGELFF. As DNA, the CDR3 is TGTGCCATCAGGGGACTAGCGGGGGGGCCGACCGGGGAGCTGTTTTTT.

V gene TRBV5-4 combines with J gene TRBJ2-7, with D possibly being TRBD2 (6 bases). Between the trimmed V and J ends, which lost 6 bases and 4 bases, there was a span of 17 bases. CDR3 length equals 14 residues. Germline assignment: CDR1 SGHNT and CDR2 YYREEE (reference sequence). CDR3 amino acids: CASTGDGPFYEQYF. The DNA for the CDR3 is TGTGCCAGCACGGGGGACGGTCCCTTTTACGAGCAGTACTTC.

The chain joins TRBV19 to TRBJ1-5; TRBD1 might be the D (5 bases). V gave up 9 bases and J gave up 6 bases, with 6 bases separating them. This CDR3 has 10 amino acids. Germline assignment: CDR1 LNHDA and CDR2 SQIVND (reference sequence). CDR3 protein: CARGGQPQHF. DNA of the CDR3: TGTGCCAGGGGGGGTCAGCCCCAGCATTTT.

This clone was recorded a few times. J is TRBJ1-6 and V is TRBV1; the D call in the table, TRBD1, was not verified against the DNA. TRBV1 is a documented pseudogene. CDR3 length: 17 residues. CDR3 sequence reads: CTSSQDVPRQAGTPLHF. The DNA for the CDR3 is TGCACCAGCAGCCAAGATGTTCCCAGACAGGCCGGGACACCCCTCCACTTT.

This chain connects TRBV6-5 to TRBJ1-4, with 7 bases identical to TRBD1. The CDR3 has 15 residues. With 1 base clipped from V and 3 bases from J, the junction kept 2 bases outside the gene matches. The germline gives CDR1 MNHEY, CDR2 SVGAGI. The CDR3 DNA sequence: TGTGCCAGCAGTTACTGGGACAGTCCTAATGAAAAACTGTTTTTT. It is translated as CASSYWDSPNEKLFF.

The J gene is TRBJ1-1, the V gene TRBV19; no clear D. V dropped 2 bases and J dropped 11 bases, with 15 bases sitting between them. CDR3 length equals 13 residues. Germline-derived CDR1 and CDR2 are LNHDA and SQIVND (reference sequence). CDR3 sequence (DNA): TGTGCCAGTAGTATAATGGTGCTGGAGGAGGCTTTCTTT. As protein: CASSIMVLEEAFF.

V gene TRBV28 combines with J gene TRBJ1-3, with D possibly TRBD1 on 5 matching bases. Germline V gene sequence: CDR1 MDHEN, CDR2 SYDVKM. The CDR3 loop spans 15 amino acids. V gave up 6 bases and J gave up 2 bases, with 14 bases separating them. The CDR3 spells CASRIGVGAGNTIYF. The CDR3 nucleotides read TGTGCCAGCAGAATAGGGGTAGGGGCTGGAAACACCATATATTTT.

This rearrangement joins TRBV2 to TRBJ2-5, with D perhaps matching TRBD1 (6 bases). Germline V lookup: CDR1 SNHLY, CDR2 FYNNEI. The CDR3 length is 14 residues. V was cut by 2 bases and J by 7 bases, with 14 bases left in between. The CDR3 DNA follows: TGTGCCAGCAGTGAAATACAGGGCGAAGGGACCCAGTACTTC. Translating it yields CASSEIQGEGTQYF.

The V call is TRBV11-2, the J call TRBJ1-1; 9 nucleotides align to TRBD1. J gave up 9 bases and V 1 base, and 3 bases lay outside the gene matches. Germline CDR1 reads SGHAT; CDR2 reads FQNNGV. The CDR3 spans 13 residues. For the CDR3, the DNA is TGTGCCAGCAGCTTAGGGACAGGGGCCAAAGCTTTCTTT. It specifies CASSLGTGAKAFF.

The V call is TRBV6-5, the J call TRBJ1-1; 10 bases map to TRBD1. In germline, CDR1 is MNHEY, CDR2 SVGAGI. V gave up 6 bases and J gave up 3 bases; unmatched junction bases: 4. The CDR3 totals 14 residues. In DNA form, the CDR3 reads TGTGCCAGCAGCGACAGGGGGCCCGACACTGAAGCTTTCTTT. Amino acids: CASSDRGPDTEAFF.